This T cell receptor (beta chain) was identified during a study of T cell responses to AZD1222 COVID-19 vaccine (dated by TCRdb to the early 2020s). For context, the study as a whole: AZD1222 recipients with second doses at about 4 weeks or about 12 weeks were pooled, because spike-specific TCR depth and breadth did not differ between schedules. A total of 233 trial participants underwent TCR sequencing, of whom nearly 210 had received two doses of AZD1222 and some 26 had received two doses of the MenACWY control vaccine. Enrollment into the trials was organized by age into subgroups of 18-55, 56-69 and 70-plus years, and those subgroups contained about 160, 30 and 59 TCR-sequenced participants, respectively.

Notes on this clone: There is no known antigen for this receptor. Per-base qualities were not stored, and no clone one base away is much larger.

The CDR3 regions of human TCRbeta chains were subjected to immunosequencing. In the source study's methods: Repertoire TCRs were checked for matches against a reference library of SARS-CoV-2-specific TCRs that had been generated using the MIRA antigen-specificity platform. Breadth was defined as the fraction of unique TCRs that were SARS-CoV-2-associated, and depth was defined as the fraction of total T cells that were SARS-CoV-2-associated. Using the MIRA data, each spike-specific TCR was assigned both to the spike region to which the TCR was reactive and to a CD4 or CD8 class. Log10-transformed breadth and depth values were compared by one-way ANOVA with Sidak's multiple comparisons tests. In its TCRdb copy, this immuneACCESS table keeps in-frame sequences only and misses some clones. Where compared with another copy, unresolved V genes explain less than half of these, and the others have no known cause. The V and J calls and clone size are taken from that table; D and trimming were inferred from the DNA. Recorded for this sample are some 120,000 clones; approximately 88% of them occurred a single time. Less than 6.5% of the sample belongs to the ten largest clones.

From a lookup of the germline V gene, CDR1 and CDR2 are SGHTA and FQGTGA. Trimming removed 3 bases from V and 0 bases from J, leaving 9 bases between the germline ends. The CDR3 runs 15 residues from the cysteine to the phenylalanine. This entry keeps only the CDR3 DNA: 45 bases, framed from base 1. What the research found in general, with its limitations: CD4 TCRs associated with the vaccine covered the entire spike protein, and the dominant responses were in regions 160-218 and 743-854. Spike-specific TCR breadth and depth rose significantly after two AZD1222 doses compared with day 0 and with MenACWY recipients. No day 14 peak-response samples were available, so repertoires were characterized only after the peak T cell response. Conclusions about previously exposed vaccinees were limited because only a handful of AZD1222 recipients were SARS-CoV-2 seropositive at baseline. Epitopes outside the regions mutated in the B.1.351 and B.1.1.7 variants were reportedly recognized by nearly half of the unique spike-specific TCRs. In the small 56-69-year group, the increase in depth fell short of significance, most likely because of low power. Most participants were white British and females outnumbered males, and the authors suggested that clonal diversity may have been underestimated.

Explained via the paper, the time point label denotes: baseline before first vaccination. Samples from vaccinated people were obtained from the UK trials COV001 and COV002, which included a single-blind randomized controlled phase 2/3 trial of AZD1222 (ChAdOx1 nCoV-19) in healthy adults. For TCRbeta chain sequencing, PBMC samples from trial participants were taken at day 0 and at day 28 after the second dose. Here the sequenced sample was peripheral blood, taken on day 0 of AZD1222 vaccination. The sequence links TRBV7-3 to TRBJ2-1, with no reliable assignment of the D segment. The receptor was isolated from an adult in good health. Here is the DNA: TGTGCCAGCAGCTTGTCCAGAACCTCCTACAATGAGCAGTTCTTC. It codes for CASSLSRTSYNEQFF.